The rows below give T cell receptor beta chains drawn from one sample of a study of blood T cell repertoires in COVID-19. Sequenced by immunoSEQ multiplex PCR; TCRdb stores in-frame clones only, minus some. The profile shows 250,000 or so clones, less than 90% of them singletons. Material: peripheral blood. The receptor source for this set is a man aged 55 to 70 with acute or convalescent COVID-19. CDR3s include the opening cysteine and the closing phenylalanine or tryptophan.

V	J	CDR3
TRBV7-8	TRBJ2-2	CASSLVQTGELFF
TRBV11-2	TRBJ1-4	CASSLRQGNEKLFF
TRBV9	TRBJ2-5	CASSVGSPRSETQYF
TRBV28	TRBJ2-5	CASSSPTGVQETQYF
TRBV27	TRBJ2-7	CASSLEGTGGYEQYF
TRBV4-1	TRBJ1-3	CASSTSGVSQGSGNTIYF
TRBV27	TRBJ1-5	CASSLGGYSNQPQHF
TRBV7-2	TRBJ2-5	CASSLVAGIQETQYF
TRBV6-1	TRBJ1-1	CASRGRQGSNTEAFF
TRBV4-3	TRBJ2-2	CASSQDLQGAATGELFF
TRBV19	TRBJ2-7	CASSDRGAPYEQYF
TRBV4-1	TRBJ2-2	CASSQDPDRPLNTGELFF
TRBV29-1	TRBJ2-2	CSVTGNLNTGELFF
TRBV9	TRBJ2-7	CASSAGFSYEQYF
TRBV11-2	TRBJ1-5	CASSSDRAQPQHF
TRBV9	TRBJ2-2	CASSASLGLAGEAGELFF
TRBV5-1	TRBJ2-5	CASSLEGGLEETQYF
TRBV6-5	TRBJ2-7	CATKGGEKYF
TRBV4-3	TRBJ2-2	CASSREANTGELFF
TRBV6-2/TRBV6-3	TRBJ2-7	CASSYQDYAGGYEQYF